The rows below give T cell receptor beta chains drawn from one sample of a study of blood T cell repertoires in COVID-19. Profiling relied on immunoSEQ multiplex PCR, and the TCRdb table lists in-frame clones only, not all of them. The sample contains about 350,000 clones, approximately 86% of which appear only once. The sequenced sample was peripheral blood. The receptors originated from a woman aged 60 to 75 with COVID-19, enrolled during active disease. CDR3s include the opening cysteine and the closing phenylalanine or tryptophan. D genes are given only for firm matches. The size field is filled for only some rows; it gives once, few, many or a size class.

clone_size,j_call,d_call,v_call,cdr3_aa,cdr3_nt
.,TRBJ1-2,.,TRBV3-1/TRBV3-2,CASSQVLQGNYGYTF,TGTGCCAGCAGCCAAGTACTTCAGGGAAACTATGGCTACACCTTC
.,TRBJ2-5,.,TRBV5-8,CASSTNLWGGGETQYF,TGTGCCAGCAGCACGAATCTTTGGGGGGGCGGGGAGACCCAGTACTTC
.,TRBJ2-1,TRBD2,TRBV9,CASSPGTSGSEQFF,TGTGCCAGCAGCCCCGGGACTAGCGGGAGTGAGCAGTTCTTC
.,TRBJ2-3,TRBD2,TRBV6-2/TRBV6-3,CASSLAGPTDTQYF,TGTGCCAGCAGTTTAGCGGGGCCCACAGATACGCAGTATTTT
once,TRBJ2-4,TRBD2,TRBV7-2,CASSYGGENIQYF,TGTGCCAGCAGCTATGGGGGGGAAAACATTCAGTACTTC
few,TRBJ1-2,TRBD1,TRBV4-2,CASSKLTGEEHYGYTF,TGTGCCAGCAGTAAATTAACAGGGGAGGAGCACTATGGCTACACCTTC
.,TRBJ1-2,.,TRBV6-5,CASSLGLQRNYGYTF,TGTGCCAGCAGTTTAGGACTACAGCGCAACTATGGCTACACCTTC
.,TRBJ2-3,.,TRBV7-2,CASSLTGTDTQYF,TGTGCCAGCAGCTTGACGGGGACAGATACGCAGTATTTT
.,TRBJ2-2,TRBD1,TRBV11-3,CASSLGNRGGTGELFF,TGTGCCAGCAGCTTGGGAAACAGGGGTGGGACCGGGGAGCTGTTTTTT
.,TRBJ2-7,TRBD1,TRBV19,CASKDRGPSHEQYF,TGTGCCAGTAAAGACAGGGGACCCAGTCACGAGCAGTACTTC
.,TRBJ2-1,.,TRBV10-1,CASSESQSSGEQFF,TGCGCCAGCAGTGAGTCTCAATCCTCGGGTGAGCAGTTCTTC
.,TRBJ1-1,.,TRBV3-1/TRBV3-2,CASSPIEPGHGFSEAFF,TGTGCCAGCAGTCCAATAGAGCCGGGACACGGTTTCTCTGAAGCTTTCTTT
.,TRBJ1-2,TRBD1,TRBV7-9,CASSFRQGADYGYTF,TGTGCCAGCAGCTTCCGACAGGGGGCAGACTATGGCTACACCTTC
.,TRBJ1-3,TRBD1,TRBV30,CAWEPGQGAGNTIYF,TGTGCCTGGGAACCCGGACAGGGGGCTGGAAACACCATATATTTT